The 9 T cell receptor beta chains reported below all come from one sample, sequenced in a study of T cell responses to AZD1222 COVID-19 vaccine. The protocol was immunoSEQ multiplex PCR, while the TCRdb copy is restricted to in-frame clones and leaves out a portion. The sample records fewer than 200,000 clones, 90% being singletons. Sample: peripheral blood, taken 28 days after the second dose of the MenACWY control vaccine. These receptors originate from an adult who received the MenACWY meningococcal vaccine as a control.

The V gene is TRBV13, the J gene TRBJ2-7, with D perhaps matching TRBD2 (5 bases). The ends were cut back, 5 bases at V and 0 bases at J, with 17 bases in the middle. Looked up from germline, CDR1 is PRHDT and CDR2 is FYEKMQ (reference sequence). This CDR3 contains 16 residues. CDR3: CASSAREGQSSYEQYF. In DNA form, the CDR3 reads TGTGCCAGCAGCGCACGAGAGGGCCAAAGCTCCTACGAGCAGTACTTC.

The chain uses TRBV11-3 and TRBJ1-1, with TRBD1 matching 8 bases. The germline V gene has CDR1 SGHNT and CDR2 YENEEA. With V trimmed by 3 bases and J by 5 bases, 2 bases remained unmatched. The CDR3 is made up of 13 amino acids. The CDR3 region has the DNA TGTGCCAGCAGCTTTGACAGGGGAACTGAAGCTTTCTTT. Protein product: CASSFDRGTEAFF.

The CDR3, as DNA: TGTGCCATCAGCACTAGCGGGAGGGTGTACGAGCAGTACTTC. This codes for CAISTSGRVYEQYF. The chain recombines TRBV10-3 with TRBJ2-7, with TRBD2 identical over 13 bases. Trimming cost V 6 bases and J 4 bases; bases outside gene matches: 3. Germline CDR1 is ENHRY and CDR2 is SYGVKD. The CDR3 length is 14 residues.

The count of this clone is one. The V gene is TRBV30, the J gene TRBJ1-5; the match to TRBD1 covers 7 bases. Germline assignment: CDR1 GTSNPN and CDR2 SVGIG (reference sequence). This CDR3 region has 15 residues. Losses at the gene ends were 0 bases for V and 10 bases for J; bases not matched to a gene: 12. CDR3 DNA sequence: TGTGCCTGGAGTGTACAGGGGACAGATCTTATTCCCCAGCATTTT. It translates to CAWSVQGTDLIPQHF.

This sequence joins TRBV5-5 and TRBJ1-4; D might be TRBD1 (5 bases). Germline CDR1 reads SGHKS; CDR2 reads YYEKEE (reference sequence). This CDR3 spans 14 amino acids. V lost 7 bases to trimming and J lost 6 bases, with 16 bases between them. CDR3 sequence: CASSLWQGYEKLFF. The CDR3 DNA is TGTGCCAGCTCCCTTTGGCAGGGATATGAAAAACTGTTTTTT.

CDR3 sequence: CASSPRTVWPYEQYF. CDR3 DNA sequence: TGTGCCAGCAGTCCGCGGACAGTCTGGCCCTACGAGCAGTACTTC. The chain carries TRBV6-5 and TRBJ2-7; maybe TRBD1 (6 bases). The germline CDR1 and CDR2 sequences are MNHEY and SVGAGI. The CDR3 is 15 residues long. Trimming pared 5 bases from V and 2 bases from J, leaving 16 bases between.

V is TRBV29-1 and J is TRBJ1-1, with D maybe TRBD1 (5 bases). The CDR3 loop spans 12 amino acids. The germline V gene encodes CDR1 SQVTM and CDR2 ANQGSEA. Trimming stripped 4 bases from V and 3 bases from J, with 9 bases between. The CDR3 spells CSVVGGDTEAFF. DNA of the CDR3: TGCAGCGTTGTGGGGGGGGACACTGAAGCTTTCTTT.

The CDR3 nucleotides are TGTGCCATCACCGAAGGGGCGCGTGGGGCCAACGTCCTGACTTTC. Its protein product is CAITEGARGANVLTF. The chain recombines TRBV10-3 with TRBJ2-6; D might be TRBD1 (5 bases). This CDR3 has 15 amino acids. Trimming left V 7 bases short and J 3 bases short, with 13 bases between. Germline V gene sequence: CDR1 ENHRY, CDR2 SYGVKD.

This chain joins TRBV29-1 and TRBJ2-7; D might be TRBD2 (5 bases). Trimming took off 6 bases at V and 3 bases at J, with 15 bases between the two ends. This CDR3 is built from 13 residues. Germline CDR1 and CDR2: SQVTM and ANQGSEA. CDR3 sequence reads: CSVQLVRDYEQYF. CDR3 sequence (DNA): TGCAGCGTGCAACTAGTTAGGGACTACGAGCAGTACTTC.